The 29 T cell receptor beta chains in this list originate from one sample, sequenced in a study of T cells in Graves' hyperthyroidism and ophthalmopathy. RNA transcripts were the template for amplifying TCR beta CDR3 regions. An initial round of RT-PCR targeting the TCR CDR3 relied on the HTBI primer set. A single record per CDR3 protein comes from TCRdb applying MiXCR to the multiplex PCR reads. The profile shows around 360,000 distinct CDR3 sequences, 13% to 15% of them singletons. The sequenced material came from blood. The receptors stem from a woman aged 60-75 years with Graves' ophthalmopathy.

This clonotype was observed once. The chain employs TRBV19 and TRBJ2-4, with D possibly matching TRBD1 (6 bases). The ends were cut back, 6 bases at V and 3 bases at J, with 12 bases in the middle. CDR1 and CDR2 (germline): LNHDA, SQIVND (reference sequence). CDR3 size: 14 residues. The CDR3 loop reads CASRSAGDKNIQYF. In DNA, the CDR3 is TGTGCCAGTAGGTCGGCAGGGGACAAAAACATTCAGTACTTC.

This clonotype was counted at least ten times. This chain links TRBV29-1 with TRBJ1-1; no definite D call. Germline loops: CDR1 SQVTM, CDR2 ANQGSEA. The germline V and J ends were trimmed by 1 base and 1 base, with 7 bases remaining between them. This CDR3 comprises 13 residues. CDR3 in DNA: TGCAGCGTTGAAGGGGCGCAGAACACTGAAGCTTTCTTT. Its translation is CSVEGAQNTEAFF.

The rearrangement links TRBV29-1 to TRBJ2-5; possibly TRBD1 for D (5 bases). Deletions cut 7 bases from V and 2 bases from J, with 17 bases between. Germline CDR1 is SQVTM and CDR2 is ANQGSEA. This CDR3 spans 14 amino acids. Here the CDR3 reads CSGRALDIQETQYF. The CDR3 coding sequence is TGCAGCGGCCGTGCTCTGGACATACAAGAGACCCAGTACTTC.

This clonotype was found many times. J is TRBJ2-5 and V is TRBV30, with D perhaps being TRBD1 or TRBD2 (5 bases each). Germline V lookup: CDR1 GTSNPN, CDR2 SVGIG (reference sequence). The CDR3 totals 15 residues. Trimming removed 0 bases at V and 5 bases at J, with 16 bases between. The chain's CDR3 is CAWSVIGQEGETQYF. For the CDR3, the DNA is TGTGCCTGGAGTGTAATAGGCCAAGAGGGGGAGACCCAGTACTTC.

This clonotype was seen a few times. The gene calls are TRBV24-1 and TRBJ2-1; 10 bases are shared with TRBD1. The CDR3 spans 15 residues. Unmatched junction bases numbered 4, after V lost 3 bases and J lost 6 bases. The germline gives CDR1 KGHDR, CDR2 SFDVKD. The CDR3 loop is CATSDTGTGVNEQFF. The CDR3 DNA follows: TGTGCCACCAGTGATACCGGGACAGGGGTCAATGAGCAGTTCTTC.

This clonotype was observed a few times. V and J are TRBV5-1 and TRBJ2-5; 8 bases match TRBD2. CDR1 and CDR2 from the germline V gene are SGHRS and YFSETQ. The length of the CDR3 is 15 residues. The junction had 3 bases not matched to a gene; V was cut back by 0 bases and J by 2 bases. The CDR3 nucleotides are TGCGCCAGCAGCTTGGTCCTAGCGGGTCAAGAGACCCAGTACTTC. The encoded protein is CASSLVLAGQETQYF.

The table lists this clonotype with many counts. The rearrangement joins TRBV6-1 to TRBJ2-5; the D is unclear. The CDR3 is 15 amino acids. Germline values: CDR1 MNHNS, CDR2 SASEGT. Trimming stripped 6 bases from V and 2 bases from J, with 16 bases between. DNA for the CDR3: TGTGCCAGCAGACCCGGCTCGCGAAGTCAAGAGACCCAGTACTTC. Translation: CASRPGSRSQETQYF.

This clonotype was seen ten or more times. The genes are TRBV6-1 and TRBJ2-7; D unclear. V lost 7 bases to trimming and J lost 6 bases, with 19 bases between them. This CDR3 spans 14 amino acids. Germline V gene lookup returns CDR1 MNHNS and CDR2 SASEGT. CDR3 residues: CASTLRTALGEQYF. DNA of the CDR3: TGTGCCAGCACCCTACGGACGGCCCTCGGCGAGCAGTACTTC.

The V gene is TRBV10-3, the J gene TRBJ2-3; the D gene is possibly TRBD2 (7 bases). The germline gives CDR1 ENHRY, CDR2 SYGVKD. Trimming cost V 8 bases and J 1 base, with 28 bases left between them. This CDR3 spans 19 amino acids. The CDR3 coding sequence is TGTGCCATCCGGGGGAGGGACAACTTAGATGCGGGAGGCACAGATACGCAGTATTTT. Its translation: CAIRGRDNLDAGGTDTQYF.

The rearrangement uses TRBV6-1 and TRBJ1-1; unclear D gene. Germline-derived CDR1 and CDR2 are MNHNS and SASEGT. The V end was cut by 4 bases, the J end by 1 base, with 7 bases between. CDR3 length equals 13 residues. CDR3 protein: CASSVRANTEAFF. In DNA, the CDR3 is TGTGCCAGCAGTGTAAGGGCGAACACTGAAGCTTTCTTT.

This clonotype was recorded at least ten times. The gene calls are TRBV2 and TRBJ2-5, with 10 nucleotides matching TRBD1. The CDR3 sequence is 15 residues long. Germline loops: CDR1 SNHLY, CDR2 FYNNEI. Losses at the gene ends were 0 bases for V and 4 bases for J; bases not matched to a gene: 2. CDR3: CASSEAGQGVETQYF. In nucleotides, the CDR3 is TGTGCCAGCAGTGAAGCAGGACAGGGGGTAGAGACCCAGTACTTC.

CDR3 region: CASTDRFYTGELFF. CDR3 in DNA: TGTGCCAGCACGGACAGATTCTACACCGGGGAGCTGTTTTTT. The chain joins TRBV2 to TRBJ2-2; perhaps TRBD1 as D (6 bases). Looked up from germline, CDR1 is SNHLY and CDR2 is FYNNEI. Trimming removed 7 bases from V and 3 bases from J, with 12 bases in between. The CDR3 loop spans 14 amino acids. Supplemented by reference TRBV2 and TRBJ2-2, the full variable domain reads EPEVTQTPSHQVTQMGQEVILRCVPISNHLYFYWYRQILGQKVEFLVSFYNNEISEKSEIFDDQFSVERPDGSNFTLKIRSTKLEDSAMYFCASTDRFYTGELFFGEGSRLTVL.

There are many counts of this clonotype. The V call is TRBV29-1, the J call TRBJ2-7; D might be TRBD2 (6 bases). CDR1 is SQVTM and CDR2 is ANQGSEA in the germline V gene. The CDR3 is 11 amino acids. Trimming took off 7 bases at V and 4 bases at J, with 11 bases between the two ends. CDR3 sequence reads: CSAVGGYEQYF. CDR3 bases: TGCAGCGCTGTGGGGGGTTACGAGCAGTACTTC.

This clonotype was seen a handful of times. This chain connects TRBV7-9 to TRBJ1-4; 12 bases fit TRBD1. Germline V CDR1 and CDR2: SEHNR, FQNEAQ (reference sequence). Trimming at V came to 6 bases and at J to 6 bases, leaving 2 bases not matched to a gene. The CDR3 consists of 14 residues. The CDR3 region has the DNA TGTGCCAGCAGGGGACAGGGGGCGGATGAAAAACTGTTTTTT. Residues: CASRGQGADEKLFF.

V gene TRBV6-1 combines with J gene TRBJ1-2, with D maybe TRBD1 (6 bases). CDR3 length equals 14 residues. The V end lost 5 bases, the J end lost 3 bases, and 13 bases lay between the germline ends. Germline-derived CDR1 and CDR2 are MNHNS and SASEGT. The CDR3 protein is CASSKQGLDYGYTF. The CDR3 DNA reads TGTGCCAGCAGTAAACAGGGTCTCGACTATGGCTACACCTTC.

This clonotype was seen at least ten times. This chain joins TRBV12-3 or TRBV12-4 and TRBJ2-1; 11 positions agree with TRBD2. V was clipped by 3 bases and J by 6 bases; unmatched bases: 19. This CDR3 spans 20 amino acids. The CDR3: CASSFILTSGKSTTGNEQFF. The CDR3 bases are TGTGCCAGCAGTTTCATCCTGACTAGCGGGAAGTCGACTACGGGCAATGAGCAGTTCTTC.

This clonotype was found many times. The chain links TRBV28 to TRBJ1-1; 7 bases match TRBD1. The J segment lost 4 bases and the V segment lost 2 bases, leaving 10 bases of the junction unmatched. The CDR3 extends over 16 amino acids. Per germline, CDR1 MDHEN and CDR2 SYDVKM. The chain's CDR3 is CASSLPRGGGVTEAFF. DNA of the CDR3: TGTGCCAGCAGTTTACCTCGGGGAGGGGGCGTCACTGAAGCTTTCTTT.

In its sample, this clonotype was seen many times. CDR3 in amino acids: CATWGTGGLGPAAKNIQYF. CDR3 coding DNA: TGTGCCACCTGGGGAACAGGGGGCTTGGGTCCCGCGGCCAAAAACATTCAGTACTTC. The J gene is TRBJ2-4, the V gene TRBV28; 9 nucleotides line up with TRBD1. V gave up 10 bases and J gave up 1 base; unmatched junction bases: 20. Germline loops: CDR1 MDHEN, CDR2 SYDVKM. This CDR3 region has 19 residues.

There are many counts of this clonotype. The gene calls are TRBV18 and TRBJ1-1; D remains unclear. The CDR3 extends over 13 amino acids. CDR1 and CDR2 (germline): KGHSH, LQKENI. V gave up 5 bases and J gave up 5 bases, with 12 bases separating them. The CDR3 sequence is CASSCARGTEAFF. The CDR3, as DNA: TGTGCCAGCTCATGTGCCCGGGGAACTGAAGCTTTCTTT.

This clonotype was recorded a few times. The V and J genes are TRBV2 and TRBJ2-1; 7 bases fit TRBD2. The junction had 5 bases not matched to a gene; V was cut back by 4 bases and J by 5 bases. CDR3 length equals 14 residues. Germline CDR1 is SNHLY and CDR2 is FYNNEI. CDR3 sequence: CASSGPGTNNEQFF. DNA of the CDR3: TGTGCCAGCAGTGGCCCAGGGACTAACAATGAGCAGTTCTTC.

This clonotype was counted at least ten times. The CDR3 here is CSARASDMNTEAFF. In DNA form, the CDR3 reads TGCAGTGCTAGAGCTTCAGACATGAACACTGAAGCTTTCTTT. The V and J genes are TRBV20-1 and TRBJ1-1; D uncertain. V was clipped by 1 base and J by 0 bases, with 9 bases between them. Per germline, CDR1 DFQATT and CDR2 SNEGSKA (reference sequence). There are 14 residues in the CDR3.

This clonotype occurred a few times. In DNA form, the CDR3 reads TGTGCCAGCAGCGTGTCAGGGTTCGGGAACACCGGGGAGCTGTTTTTT. Protein product: CASSVSGFGNTGELFF. The chain has TRBV9 and TRBJ2-2; a possible D gene is TRBD1 (5 bases). Trimming pared 2 bases from V and 1 base from J, leaving 12 bases between. CDR1 is SGDLS, CDR2 YYNGEE, per germline. The CDR3 is 16 amino acids.

This clonotype was detected a few times. This chain uses TRBV7-9 with TRBJ2-3; 9 nucleotides line up with TRBD1. Trimming removed 1 base from V and 3 bases from J; junction bases left unmatched: 5. The germline V gene has CDR1 SEHNR and CDR2 FQNEAQ (reference sequence). This CDR3 region has 16 residues. CDR3: CASSLVTGGRTDTQYF. CDR3 DNA sequence: TGTGCCAGCAGCTTAGTGACAGGGGGAAGGACAGATACGCAGTATTTT.

This clonotype was observed at least ten times. The chain couples TRBV11-2 to TRBJ2-1; no clear D gene. Germline V gives CDR1 SGHAT, CDR2 FQNNGV. The CDR3 is 14 amino acids. V lost 6 bases, J lost 5 bases, and 14 bases lay in between. The CDR3 reads CASSTSLGNNEQFF. DNA of the CDR3: TGTGCCAGCAGTACCTCGTTAGGTAACAATGAGCAGTTCTTC.

The chain is built from TRBV20-1 and TRBJ2-7, with 7 bases identical to TRBD1. J lost 2 bases, V lost 0 bases, and 7 bases had no gene match. The CDR3 sequence is 15 residues long. The germline gives CDR1 DFQATT, CDR2 SNEGSKA (reference sequence). The CDR3: CSARDLGTVPYEQYF. The CDR3 DNA is TGCAGTGCTAGAGACCTGGGGACAGTTCCCTACGAGCAGTACTTC.

This clonotype was counted a few times. A read error is possible here, since a much larger clone lies one base away. The CDR3 nucleotides read TGTGCCAGCAGCTTAATAGCCACCCCTGGATACGAGCAGTACTTC. Translated, it gives CASSLIATPGYEQYF. V is TRBV11-2 and J is TRBJ2-7; D gene unclear. CDR1 is SGHAT and CDR2 is FQNNGV in the germline V gene. CDR3 length equals 15 residues. Trimming cost V 2 bases and J 4 bases, with 15 bases left between them.

This clonotype has ten or more counts. V is TRBV27 and J is TRBJ2-7, with D possibly being TRBD2 (5 bases). Germline V lookup: CDR1 MNHEY, CDR2 SMNVEV (reference sequence). The CDR3 has 15 amino acids. Between the trimmed V and J ends, which lost 6 bases and 4 bases, there was a span of 19 bases. The DNA of the CDR3 is TGTGCCAGCAGCTCAAACGGGATTCCACTATACGAGCAGTACTTC. It specifies CASSSNGIPLYEQYF.

The rearrangement uses TRBV2 and TRBJ1-4; D unresolved. V dropped 6 bases and J dropped 12 bases, with 11 bases sitting between them. CDR1 and CDR2 from the germline V gene are SNHLY and FYNNEI. The CDR3 runs 11 residues. This CDR3 reads CASSREVELFF. CDR3 nucleotide sequence: TGTGCCAGCAGCCGGGAGGTCGAACTGTTTTTT. The entire variable domain, with the rest obtained from reference TRBV2 and TRBJ1-4, is as follows: EPEVTQTPSHQVTQMGQEVILRCVPISNHLYFYWYRQILGQKVEFLVSFYNNEISEKSEIFDDQFSVERPDGSNFTLKIRSTKLEDSAMYFCASSREVELFFGSGTQLSVL.

V gene TRBV6-1 combines with J gene TRBJ2-5; D is tentatively TRBD1 or TRBD2 (7 bases each). Trimming stripped 7 bases from V and 5 bases from J, with 17 bases between. The CDR3 is made up of 14 amino acids. Germline lookup yields CDR1 MNHNS and CDR2 SASEGT. Here the CDR3 reads CASKRQGGRETQYF. The CDR3 nucleotides are TGTGCCAGCAAGCGGCAGGGGGGGAGGGAGACCCAGTACTTC.